This is a list of T cell receptor beta chains from one sample in a study of T-cell reconstitution after alpha-beta-depleted transplantation in children. In TCRdb, the PCR reads were re-called with MiXCR into one record per CDR3 protein. The sample holds some 200,000 distinct CDR3 sequences, 6.3% seen once. Material: PBMCs, obtained before TCRalphabeta/CD19-depleted stem cell transplant. These receptors originate from a girl under two years old with combined immunodeficiency, due to receive a stem cell transplant. CDR3s leave out the opening cysteine and the closing phenylalanine or tryptophan.

v_call	j_call	cdr3_aa
TRBV7-9	TRBJ2-7	ASNHPTGPYYEQY
TRBV2	TRBJ2-5	AGRTSGETQY
TRBV29-1	TRBJ2-3	SVDLESTDTQY
TRBV7-2	TRBJ2-7	ASSLEASEIYEQY
TRBV7-9	TRBJ2-1	ASRQQGLQSYNEQF
TRBV7-2	TRBJ2-7	ASSHGTHAGYEQY
TRBV12-3/TRBV12-4	TRBJ2-3	ASSFRTSTSGPADTQY
TRBV9	TRBJ2-5	ASSVETSGGAQY
TRBV6-2/TRBV6-3	TRBJ1-1	ASSYRISGGWTEAF
TRBV21-1	TRBJ2-3	ASSKVGFYPVVGTQY
TRBV4-1	TRBJ2-1	ASSPLRTGSYNEQF
TRBV3-1	TRBJ2-5	ASSHSNLETQY
TRBV12-3/TRBV12-4	TRBJ2-5	ASSTTGLGETQY
TRBV7-9	TRBJ2-7	ASSSFGTSVSYEQY
TRBV7-2	TRBJ2-1	ASSLVPVHYNEQF
TRBV4-1	TRBJ2-7	ASSQVWTPGTGNSEQY
TRBV12-3/TRBV12-4	TRBJ1-5	ASSLQFGAAGNQPQH
TRBV5-6	TRBJ2-1	VSSLGTGGAYNEQF
TRBV4-3	TRBJ1-2	ASSPGTDPNYGYT
TRBV13	TRBJ2-1	ASSLIHEQF
TRBV12-3/TRBV12-4	TRBJ2-1	ASSLTSGLSNEQF
TRBV12-3/TRBV12-4	TRBJ2-7	ASRGQGYTEQY
TRBV3-1	TRBJ1-5	ASSQDGSQH
TRBV7-9	TRBJ2-7	ASSPDRVSYEQY
TRBV29-1	TRBJ1-4	SVEGDPNTNEKLF
TRBV24-1	TRBJ2-2	ATGGDITGELF
TRBV18	TRBJ2-1	ASFGLTYNEQF
TRBV29-1	TRBJ2-2	SVGYPPRPPKFNTGELF
TRBV29-1	TRBJ1-2	SVGGAGPGGYT
TRBV12-3/TRBV12-4	TRBJ1-5	ASSFTGQPQH
TRBV29-1	TRBJ2-1	SVVSPYSYNEQF
TRBV20-1	TRBJ2-3	SARDPLSGGRTDTQY
TRBV29-1	TRBJ1-1	SAEGVPEAF
TRBV28	TRBJ2-7	ASRREDNYRTDEQY
TRBV13	TRBJ2-1	ASSSARNEQF
TRBV7-9	TRBJ2-5	ASSEWTGGVQETQY
TRBV6-2/TRBV6-3	TRBJ1-1	ASSYLGGPMNTEAF
TRBV7-2	TRBJ2-3	ASSFNPRGLSTDTQY
TRBV7-8	TRBJ2-1	ASSFGLGGPYNEQF
TRBV20-1	TRBJ2-1	SARAGTGYNEQF
TRBV27	TRBJ2-1	ASSFSGSGYNEQF
TRBV12-3/TRBV12-4	TRBJ2-1	ASRNRDRNNEQF
TRBV24-1	TRBJ2-2	ATSDLQVKELF
TRBV6-1	TRBJ1-1	ASSATWTTNTEAF
TRBV12-3/TRBV12-4	TRBJ1-1	ASTYGMNTEAF
TRBV27	TRBJ1-6	ASSLTSIGARGGSPLH
TRBV5-5	TRBJ2-3	ASSTTERRPDTQY
TRBV4-3	TRBJ2-1	ASSPYRGPSYNEQF
TRBV7-9	TRBJ2-7	ASSLEWSYEQY
TRBV25-1	TRBJ1-3	ASSPDSYPDTIY